The clone carrying this TCR beta chain was counted at least ten times. The data stem from a study of T-cell reconstitution after alpha-beta-depleted transplantation in children. A library of TCRbeta sequences, prepared with unique molecular identifiers, was generated. MiXCR, applied by TCRdb to the PCR reads, yields one record per CDR3 protein. The sample records roughly 100,000 distinct CDR3 sequences, 7% to 10% being singletons. The sequence derives from a human donor who donated a stem cell graft to a child with congenital amegakaryocytic thrombocytopenia. Sequenced here: PBMCs from the stem cell graft donor, sampled from the stem cell graft.

The CDR3 bases are TGTGCCAGCAGGCTCCAGGACACTGAAGCTTTCTTT. Its protein product is CASRLQDTEAFF. This chain links TRBV28 with TRBJ1-1; D is uncertain. Germline V gives CDR1 MDHEN, CDR2 SYDVKM. Trimming stripped 6 bases from V and 3 bases from J, with 8 bases between. There are 12 residues in the CDR3.